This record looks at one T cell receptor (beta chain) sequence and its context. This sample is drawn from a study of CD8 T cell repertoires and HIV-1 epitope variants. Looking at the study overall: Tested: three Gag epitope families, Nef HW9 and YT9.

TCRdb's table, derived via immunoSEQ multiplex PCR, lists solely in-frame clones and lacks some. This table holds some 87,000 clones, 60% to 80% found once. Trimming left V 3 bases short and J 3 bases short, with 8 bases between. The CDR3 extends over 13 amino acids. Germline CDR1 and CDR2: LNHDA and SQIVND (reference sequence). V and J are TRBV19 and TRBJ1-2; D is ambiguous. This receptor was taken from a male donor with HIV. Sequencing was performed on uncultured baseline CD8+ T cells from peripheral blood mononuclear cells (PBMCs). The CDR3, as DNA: TGTGCCAGTAGTATGTTCGGGGACTATGGCTACACCTTC. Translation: CASSMFGDYGYTF.